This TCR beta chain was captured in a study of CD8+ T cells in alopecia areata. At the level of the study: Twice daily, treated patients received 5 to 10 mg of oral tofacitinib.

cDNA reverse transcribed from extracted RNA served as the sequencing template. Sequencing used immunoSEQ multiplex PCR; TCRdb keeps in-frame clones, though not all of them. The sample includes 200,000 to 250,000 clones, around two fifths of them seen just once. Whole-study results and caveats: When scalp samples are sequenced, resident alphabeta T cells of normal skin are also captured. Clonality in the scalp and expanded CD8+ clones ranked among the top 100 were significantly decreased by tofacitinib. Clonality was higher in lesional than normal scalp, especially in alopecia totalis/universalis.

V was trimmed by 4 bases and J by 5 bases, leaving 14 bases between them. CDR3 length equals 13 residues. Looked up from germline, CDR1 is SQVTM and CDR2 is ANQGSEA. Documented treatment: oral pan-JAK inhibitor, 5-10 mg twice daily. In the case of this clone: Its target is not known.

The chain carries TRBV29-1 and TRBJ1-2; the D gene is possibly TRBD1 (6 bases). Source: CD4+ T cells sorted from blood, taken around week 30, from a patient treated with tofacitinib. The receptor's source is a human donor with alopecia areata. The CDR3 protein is CSVGWGTKYGYTF. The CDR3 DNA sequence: TGCAGCGTTGGTTGGGGGACAAAATATGGCTACACCTTC. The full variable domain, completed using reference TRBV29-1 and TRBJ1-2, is SAVISQKPSRDICQRGTSLTIQCQVDSQVTMMFWYRQQPGQSLTLIATANQGSEATYESGFVIDKFPISRPNLTFSTLTVSNMSPEDSSIYLCSVGWGTKYGYTFGSGTRLTVV.